The 12 T cell receptor beta chains given below trace back to one sample, sequenced in a study of blood T cell repertoires in COVID-19. The data were produced by immunoSEQ multiplex PCR, yet TCRdb's version contains in-frame clones alone and is incomplete. Found here are fewer than 350,000 clones, approximately 86% of them singletons; the top ten hold 1%. The sequencing input was PBMCs or T cells enriched from blood (not recorded which). The receptors stem from a woman aged 25 to 39 who had recovered from COVID-19.

The gene calls are TRBV6-5 and TRBJ1-3; tentative D call: TRBD1 (6 bases). The CDR3 spans 15 residues. Germline lookup yields CDR1 MNHEY and CDR2 SVGAGI. V was shortened by 2 bases and J by 9 bases, with 17 bases between the two germline ends. The CDR3 loop is CASSYGGGVGGTIYF. The DNA for the CDR3 is TGTGCCAGCAGTTACGGCGGGGGGGTAGGGGGCACCATATATTTT.

This clone was seen a single time. Other nucleotide sequences from this sample produce the same CDR3. V and J are TRBV18 and TRBJ1-2; D is unresolved. The CDR3 totals 12 residues. Germline CDR1 KGHSH, CDR2 LQKENI. The ends were cut back, 1 base at V and 6 bases at J, with 6 bases in the middle. The CDR3 is CASSPQGDGYTF. The DNA for the CDR3 is TGTGCCAGCTCACCACAGGGAGATGGCTACACCTTC.

V and J are TRBV21-1 and TRBJ2-1; the table's D call of TRBD2 was not tested on the DNA. TRBV21-1 is an annotated pseudogene. CDR3 size: 18 residues. The CDR3 DNA follows: TGTGCCAGCAGCAAAGAGGCCGAGGGATCATCCCCTCGCAATGAGCAGTTCTTC. It is translated as CASSKEAEGSSPRNEQFF.

V is TRBV28 and J is TRBJ2-2; D is unclear. The V gene's germline CDR1 is MDHEN and CDR2 SYDVKM. The length of the CDR3 is 14 residues. The V end lost 1 base, the J end lost 4 bases, and 7 bases lay between the germline ends. The CDR3 reads CASSLSRGTGELFF. For the CDR3, the DNA is TGTGCCAGCAGTTTATCGCGTGGCACCGGGGAGCTGTTTTTT.

J is TRBJ1-5 and V is TRBV21-1. TRBV21-1 is reported as a pseudogene. The CDR3 spans 13 residues. In DNA form, the CDR3 reads TGTGCCAGCAGCCCCCGAGGGCCATGGCCCCAGCATTTT. It translates to CASSPRGPWPQHF.

The chain combines TRBV28 with TRBJ2-3; possibly TRBD1 for D (5 bases). The CDR3 contains 17 residues. V lost 3 bases and J lost 3, with 19 bases in between. Germline V gene sequence: CDR1 MDHEN, CDR2 SYDVKM. CDR3 bases: TGTGCCAGCAGTTTCCCCCCGGGCAGGGTGCGGACAGATACGCAGTATTTT. Its protein is CASSFPPGRVRTDTQYF.

This chain joins TRBV19 and TRBJ2-1; TRBD2 agrees at 13 bases. This CDR3 spans 17 amino acids. Germline assignment: CDR1 LNHDA and CDR2 SQIVND (reference sequence). The J segment lost 0 bases and the V segment lost 5 bases, leaving 4 bases of the junction unmatched. The CDR3 here is CASSAGLAGTSYNEQFF. The CDR3 coding sequence is TGTGCCAGTAGTGCGGGACTAGCGGGGACCTCCTACAATGAGCAGTTCTTC.

This chain joins TRBV7-8 and TRBJ1-6; D is possibly TRBD1 (6 bases). The germline V gene has CDR1 SGHVS and CDR2 FQNEAQ. Trimming took 5 bases from V and 7 from J, leaving 15 bases between them. The CDR3 runs 15 residues. The CDR3, as DNA: TGTGCCAGCAGCCCTAGGGGACAAACGAATTCACCCCTCCACTTT. Translated, it gives CASSPRGQTNSPLHF.

CDR3 nucleotide sequence: TGTGCCAGCAGCGCAGGGATGGACTCACCCCTCCACTTT. Protein product: CASSAGMDSPLHF. J is TRBJ1-6 and V is TRBV7-9; D possibly corresponds to TRBD1 (5 bases). This CDR3 contains 13 residues. Trimming pared 5 bases from V and 10 bases from J, leaving 12 bases between. Germline values: CDR1 SEHNR, CDR2 FQNEAQ (reference sequence).

The DNA of the CDR3 is TGTGCCAGCAGTCCGGGGTATGCGGGGACCACAGATACGCAGTATTTT. Its translation: CASSPGYAGTTDTQYF. The chain joins TRBV27 to TRBJ2-3; possible D gene TRBD2, 6 bases. The CDR3 is 16 amino acids. V lost 5 bases, J lost 2 bases, and 17 bases lay in between. Germline values: CDR1 MNHEY, CDR2 SMNVEV (reference sequence).

This CDR3 reads CASSYGLRVGWFF. The CDR3 nucleotides read TGTGCCAGCAGTTACGGGCTTAGAGTTGGGTGGTTCTTC. The V call is TRBV6-5, the J call TRBJ2-1, with unresolved D. CDR3 length equals 13 residues. V lost 2 bases, J lost 15 bases, and 17 bases lay in between. Germline assignment: CDR1 MNHEY and CDR2 SVGAGI.

This chain joins TRBV6-1 and TRBJ2-1; D remains ambiguous. V lost 0 bases, J lost 9 bases, and 3 bases lay in between. Germline V CDR1 and CDR2: MNHNS, SASEGT. The CDR3 is made up of 11 amino acids. CDR3 nucleotide sequence: TGTGCCAGCAGTGAAGCCCTTGAGCAGTTCTTC. Translation: CASSEALEQFF.